These 3 T cell receptor beta chains came from one sample sequenced in a study of Ad26.COV2.S vaccination and SARS-CoV-2 variants. The repertoire was sequenced with immunoSEQ multiplex PCR; TCRdb's copy has only in-frame clones and lacks some. The sample includes about 420,000 clones, over 75% of them seen just once. Treatment specified: approximately 18 received Ad26.COV2.S at low or high dose, single or two shots; 5 received placebo; per-sample allocation not given. Collection of samples fell on day 63 after the first vaccine or placebo injection. The specimen was peripheral blood, collected in a trial of Ad26.COV2.S vaccine versus placebo. Receptors were obtained from a person between 18 and 65 years old who received the Ad26.COV2.S COVID-19 vaccine or a placebo.

The sample holds a few counts of this clone. The rearrangement links TRBV5-5 to TRBJ1-6; perhaps TRBD1 as D (6 bases). The V and J ends lost 1 base and 7 bases respectively, with 9 bases between them. The CDR3 spans 14 residues. Germline V CDR1 and CDR2: SGHKS, YYEKEE (reference sequence). This chain's CDR3 is CASSLRDKNSPLHF. In DNA, the CDR3 is TGTGCCAGCAGCTTGAGGGACAAGAATTCACCCCTCCACTTT.

This chain links TRBV3-1 (or the pseudogene TRBV3-2) with TRBJ2-7; a weak D match, TRBD1 (6 bases). The germline V gene encodes CDR1 LGHDT and CDR2 YNNKEL (reference sequence). The CDR3 length is 14 residues. V was trimmed by 4 bases and J by 4 bases, leaving 14 bases between them. This chain's CDR3 is CASSPLQGPYEQYF. The CDR3 bases are TGTGCCAGCAGCCCTCTACAGGGACCGTACGAGCAGTACTTC.

This clone appeared once. V usage is TRBV28 and J usage is TRBJ2-5; 11 nucleotides agree with TRBD1. The junction had 8 bases not matched to a gene; V was cut back by 6 bases and J by 5 bases. This CDR3 region has 15 residues. Germline-derived CDR1 and CDR2 are MDHEN and SYDVKM. The chain's CDR3 is CASSPSGTGGETQYF. CDR3 nucleotide sequence: TGTGCCAGCAGCCCCTCCGGGACAGGGGGGGAGACCCAGTACTTC.